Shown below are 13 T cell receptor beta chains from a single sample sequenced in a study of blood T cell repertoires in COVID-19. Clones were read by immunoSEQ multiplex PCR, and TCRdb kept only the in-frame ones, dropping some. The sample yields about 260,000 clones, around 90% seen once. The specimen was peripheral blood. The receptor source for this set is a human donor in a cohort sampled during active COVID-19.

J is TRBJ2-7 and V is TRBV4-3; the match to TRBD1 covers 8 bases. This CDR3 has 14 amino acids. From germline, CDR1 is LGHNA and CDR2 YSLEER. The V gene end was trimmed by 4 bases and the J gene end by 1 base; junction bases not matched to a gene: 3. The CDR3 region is CASSPGQGSYEQYF. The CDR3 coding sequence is TGCGCCAGCAGCCCTGGACAGGGATCCTACGAGCAGTACTTC.

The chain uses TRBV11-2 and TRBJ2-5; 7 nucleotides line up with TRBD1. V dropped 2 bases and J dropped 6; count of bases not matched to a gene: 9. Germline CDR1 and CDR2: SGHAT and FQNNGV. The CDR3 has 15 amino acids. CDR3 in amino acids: CASSLNRGQSKTQYF. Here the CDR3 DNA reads TGTGCCAGCAGCTTAAACCGGGGACAGTCCAAGACCCAGTACTTC.

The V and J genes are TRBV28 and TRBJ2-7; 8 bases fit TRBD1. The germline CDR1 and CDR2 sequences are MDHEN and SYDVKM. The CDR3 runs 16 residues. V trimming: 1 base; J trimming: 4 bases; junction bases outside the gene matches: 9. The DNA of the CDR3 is TGTGCCAGCAGTTTATTCTCGGGACAGGTAAAGTACGAGCAGTACTTC. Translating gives CASSLFSGQVKYEQYF.

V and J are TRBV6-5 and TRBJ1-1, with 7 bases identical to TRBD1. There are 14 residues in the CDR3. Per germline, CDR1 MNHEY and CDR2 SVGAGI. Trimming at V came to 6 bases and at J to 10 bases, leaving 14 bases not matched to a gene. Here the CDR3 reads CASSLALRGGRAFF. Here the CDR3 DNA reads TGTGCCAGCAGCCTTGCTTTGAGAGGGGGCCGAGCTTTCTTT.

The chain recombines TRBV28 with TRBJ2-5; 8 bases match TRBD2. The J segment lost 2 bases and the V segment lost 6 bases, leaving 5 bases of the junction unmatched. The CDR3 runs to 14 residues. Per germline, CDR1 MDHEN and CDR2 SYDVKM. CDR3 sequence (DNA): TGTGCCAGCAGGAATAGCGGGATTCAAGAGACCCAGTACTTC. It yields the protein CASRNSGIQETQYF.

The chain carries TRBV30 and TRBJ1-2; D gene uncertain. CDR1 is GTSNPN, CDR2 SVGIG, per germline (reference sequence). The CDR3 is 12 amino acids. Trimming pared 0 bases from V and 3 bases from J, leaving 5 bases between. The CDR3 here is CAWSVTDYGYTF. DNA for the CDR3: TGTGCCTGGAGTGTAACAGACTATGGCTACACCTTC.

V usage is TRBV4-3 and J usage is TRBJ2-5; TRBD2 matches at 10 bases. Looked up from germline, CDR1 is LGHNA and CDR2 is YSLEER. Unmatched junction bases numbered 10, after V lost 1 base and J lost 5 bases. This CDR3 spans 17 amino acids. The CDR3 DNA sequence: TGCGCCAGCAGCCAAGGCCTAGCGGGAGCAAGGGGGGAGACCCAGTACTTC. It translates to CASSQGLAGARGETQYF.

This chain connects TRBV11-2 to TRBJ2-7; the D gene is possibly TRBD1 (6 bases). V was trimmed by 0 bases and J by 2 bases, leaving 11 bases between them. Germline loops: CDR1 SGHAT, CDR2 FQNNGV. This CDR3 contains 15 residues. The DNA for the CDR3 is TGTGCCAGCAGCTTAGAATGGACAGCAGCCTACGAGCAGTACTTC. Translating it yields CASSLEWTAAYEQYF.

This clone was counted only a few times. The CDR3: CASSEFSGRIDEQYF. Written as DNA, the CDR3 is TGTGCCAGCAGTGAGTTTAGCGGGAGGATAGATGAGCAGTACTTC. The chain joins TRBV6-1 to TRBJ2-7; the match to TRBD2 covers 10 bases. The CDR3 totals 15 residues. Looked up from germline, CDR1 is MNHNS and CDR2 is SASEGT. V was pared by 3 bases and J by 7 bases, with 9 bases of the junction left unmatched.

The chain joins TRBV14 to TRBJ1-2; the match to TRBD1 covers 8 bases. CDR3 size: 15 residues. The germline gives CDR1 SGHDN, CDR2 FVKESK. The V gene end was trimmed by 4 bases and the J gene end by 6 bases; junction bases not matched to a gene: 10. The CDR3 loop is CASSRTRGLGNGYTF. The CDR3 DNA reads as TGTGCCAGCAGCCGTACCAGGGGGCTTGGCAATGGCTACACCTTC.

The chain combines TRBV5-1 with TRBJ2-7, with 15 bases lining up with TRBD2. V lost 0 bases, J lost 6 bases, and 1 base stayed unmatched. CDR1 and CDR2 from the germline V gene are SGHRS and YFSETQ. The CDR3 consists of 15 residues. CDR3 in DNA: TGCGCCAGCAGCTTGGGGGGACTAGCGGGAGGCGAGCAGTACTTC. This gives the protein CASSLGGLAGGEQYF.

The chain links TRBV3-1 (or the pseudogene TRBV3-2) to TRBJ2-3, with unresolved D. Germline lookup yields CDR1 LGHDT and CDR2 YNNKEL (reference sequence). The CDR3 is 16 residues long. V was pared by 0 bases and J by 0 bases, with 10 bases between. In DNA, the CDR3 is TGTGCCAGCAGCCAAGAGCAGTTCTTTAGCACAGATACGCAGTATTTT. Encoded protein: CASSQEQFFSTDTQYF.

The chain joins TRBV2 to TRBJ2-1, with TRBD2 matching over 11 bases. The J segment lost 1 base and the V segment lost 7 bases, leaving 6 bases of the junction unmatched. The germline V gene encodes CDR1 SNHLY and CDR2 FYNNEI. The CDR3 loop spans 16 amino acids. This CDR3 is CASNRLAGPSYNEQFF. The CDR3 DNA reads TGTGCCAGCAACCGACTAGCGGGACCGTCCTACAATGAGCAGTTCTTC. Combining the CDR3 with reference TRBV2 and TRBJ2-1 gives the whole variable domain EPEVTQTPSHQVTQMGQEVILRCVPISNHLYFYWYRQILGQKVEFLVSFYNNEISEKSEIFDDQFSVERPDGSNFTLKIRSTKLEDSAMYFCASNRLAGPSYNEQFFGPGTRLTVL.